This T cell receptor beta chain was sequenced during a study of shared T cell receptors in the human thymus. The method was immunoSEQ multiplex PCR; TCRdb's version includes in-frame clones alone and lacks a portion of them. The table records 540,000 or so clones, about 80% of them present only once. This CDR3 comprises 15 residues. Trimming took 5 bases from V and 1 from J; bases not matched to a gene: 6. Germline CDR1 is MNHEY and CDR2 is SMNVEV (reference sequence). The sample was also linked to a second study, of human thymus T cells. That source reports: Obtained as resections during corrective heart surgery, the thymus tissue was then studied.

This sequence joins TRBV27 and TRBJ2-3, with 7 bases aligning to TRBD2. The sequenced sample was thymocytes. This TCR was recovered from a boy younger than two with a congenital heart defect. The CDR3 region is CASSPGGGRTDTQYF. CDR3 coding DNA: TGTGCCAGCAGTCCGGGGGGTGGCCGCACAGATACGCAGTATTTT.